The clone carrying this TCR beta chain was observed a few times. Its target is not known. The data are from a study of beta chain features in type 1 diabetes. Study-wide findings and caveats: Moderately but significantly shorter TCRB CDR3s were found in Type 1 diabetes patients in all four CD4+ subsets.

The CDR3 consists of 11 residues. The V end lost 3 bases, the J end lost 7 bases, and 3 bases lay between the germline ends. Germline CDR1 reads MDHEN; CDR2 reads SYDVKM. Expressed TCRB transcripts got sequenced, as all isolated RNA was reverse transcribed. Generated by immunoSEQ multiplex PCR, the TCRdb table keeps only in-frame clones and is missing some. Of roughly 260,000 clones listed, roughly 11% are singletons. The rearrangement links TRBV28 to TRBJ2-2, with D unresolved. This receptor was identified in a man between 25 and 39 years old with type 1 diabetes. The sequenced material came from naive CD4+ T cells from blood. The CDR3 DNA follows: TGTGCCAGCAGTTTTCGCGGGGAGCTGTTTTTT. Its protein product is CASSFRGELFF. The full variable domain, rest sourced from reference TRBV28 and TRBJ2-2, is DVKVTQSSRYLVKRTGEKVFLECVQDMDHENMFWYRQDPGLGLRLIYFSYDVKMKEKGDIPEGYSVSREKKERFSLILESASTNQTSMYLCASSFRGELFFGEGSRLTVL.